This T cell receptor (beta chain) was found in a study of T-cell reconstitution after alpha-beta-depleted transplantation in children. Germline CDR1 is SEHNR and CDR2 is FQNEAQ (reference sequence). V was clipped by 4 bases and J by 2 bases, with 16 bases between them. The CDR3 runs 16 residues. This clonotype was picked up many times. A TCRbeta library incorporating unique molecular identifiers was prepared. MiXCR, applied by TCRdb to the PCR reads, yields one record per CDR3 protein. The repertoire holds some 200,000 distinct CDR3 sequences, with about 8.2% as singletons. Sequences were derived from PBMCs, mostly from graft donor cells, sampled 360 days after TCRalphabeta/CD19-depleted stem cell transplant. The V gene is TRBV7-9, the J gene TRBJ2-3; D is uncertain. This TCR derives from a male patient aged 2-9 years who had a stem cell transplant for acute myeloid leukemia, so the T cells may come from the graft donor. The CDR3 DNA sequence: TGTGCCAGCAGCTACCTAAGGAGTAGGGCCACAGATACGCAGTATTTT. This gives the protein CASSYLRSRATDTQYF.